The next 31 T cell receptor beta chains were all read from a single sample in a study of CXCR3-negative and CXCR3-positive naive CD8 T cells. 5' RACE with UMI labels generated the TRB cDNA libraries. TCRdb reworked the 5' RACE reads into one entry per CDR3 protein, no DNA. This sample contains around 140,000 distinct CDR3 sequences. Sequencing used naive CXCR3- CD8+ T cells from blood. This sample's subset: CD45RO-CCR7+CD27+CD95- naive CD8+ T cells lacking CXCR3 (TNR3-). The receptor set was obtained from a human donor in good health. Some clones in this sample may be carry-over from other donors' samples.

The chain recombines TRBV4-3 with TRBJ1-2. The CDR3 contains 16 residues. Germline-derived CDR1 and CDR2 are LGHNA and YSLEER. The CDR3 reads CASSQEAGDANYGYTF.

The chain uses TRBV29-1 and TRBJ2-2. The CDR3 covers 13 residues. CDR1 is SQVTM, CDR2 ANQGSEA, per germline. CDR3 residues: CSVEVVNTGELFF.

The chain couples TRBV29-1 to TRBJ2-5; the D call of TRBD2 rests on TCRdb alone, since no DNA is present to check it. Germline values: CDR1 SQVTM, CDR2 ANQGSEA. The CDR3 contains 17 residues. The chain's CDR3 is CSVRPVDSGRIQETQYF.

The chain combines TRBV5-4 with TRBJ1-3. CDR3 length equals 15 residues. Germline V gene data show CDR1 as SGHNT and CDR2 as YYREEE (reference sequence). CDR3 in amino acids: CASSLAPDPTETRSF. The variable domain in full, completed from reference TRBV5-4 and TRBJ1-3, reads ETGVTQSPTHLIKTRGQQVTLRCSSQSGHNTVSWYQQALGQGPQFIFQYYREEENGRGNFPPRFSGLQFPNYSSELNVNALELDDSALYLCASSLAPDPTETRSFGEGSWLTVV.

This rearrangement joins TRBV6-5 to TRBJ2-7; TCRdb's D gene call, TRBD1, goes unchecked for lack of DNA. Germline V CDR1 and CDR2: MNHEY, SVGAGI. The CDR3 length is 15 residues. The CDR3 is CASRPGHLYSYEQYF.

V and J are TRBV6-2 or TRBV6-3 and TRBJ2-7; without DNA, the TCRdb call of TRBD2 cannot be checked. This CDR3 contains 15 residues. CDR1 and CDR2 from the germline V gene are MNHEY and SVGEGT. CDR3 in amino acids: CASTSKKGGGIEQYF.

The rearrangement links TRBV29-1 to TRBJ1-1. From germline, CDR1 is SQVTM and CDR2 ANQGSEA. This CDR3 contains 14 residues. CDR3 amino acids: CSVEGEDGPTEAFF.

The chain recombines TRBV3-1 with TRBJ2-1. The CDR3 loop spans 14 amino acids. Germline V gene lookup returns CDR1 LGHDT and CDR2 YNNKEL (reference sequence). The CDR3 here is CASSQGESYNEQFF.

The chain recombines TRBV5-6 with TRBJ2-7; the TRBD1 assignment by TCRdb is unverifiable without DNA. The CDR3 length is 15 residues. The germline gives CDR1 SGHDT, CDR2 YYEEEE. The CDR3 sequence: CASSRGQGVSYEQYF. The full variable domain, completed using reference TRBV5-6 and TRBJ2-7, is DAGVTQSPTHLIKTRGQQVTLRCSPKSGHDTVSWYQQALGQGPQFIFQYYEEEERQRGNFPDRFSGHQFPNYSSELNVNALLLGDSALYLCASSRGQGVSYEQYFGPGTRLTVT.

V is TRBV10-3 and J is TRBJ2-5; TCRdb reports TRBD2, a call that lacks DNA to check it against. Germline CDR1 is ENHRY and CDR2 is SYGVKD. The CDR3 runs 13 residues. CDR3: CAISKGPRETQYF.

The chain carries TRBV9 and TRBJ2-3. This CDR3 has 14 residues. Germline-derived CDR1 and CDR2 are SGDLS and YYNGEE. CDR3 amino acids: CASSAQYSTDTQYF.

The rearrangement uses TRBV20-1 and TRBJ2-7; as DNA is missing, the TRBD2 call by TCRdb cannot be tested. CDR3 length: 16 residues. Germline CDR1 reads DFQATT; CDR2 reads SNEGSKA (reference sequence). The CDR3 reads CSASPLLAGGTYEQYF.

This chain uses TRBV29-1 with TRBJ2-1; without DNA, the TCRdb call of TRBD2 cannot be checked. The CDR3 is 16 residues long. Per germline, CDR1 SQVTM and CDR2 ANQGSEA. The CDR3: CSVEEYSRGVLDEQFF.

V is TRBV7-9 and J is TRBJ1-2; as DNA is missing, the TRBD1 call by TCRdb cannot be tested. This CDR3 contains 16 residues. The germline CDR1 and CDR2 sequences are SEHNR and FQNEAQ (reference sequence). CDR3: CASSSFDRGHDYGYTF. The full variable domain, its missing parts supplied by reference TRBV7-9 and TRBJ1-2, is DTGVSQNPRHKITKRGQNVTFRCDPISEHNRLYWYRQTLGQGPEFLTYFQNEAQLEKSRLLSDRFSAERPKGSFSTLEIQRTEQGDSAMYLCASSSFDRGHDYGYTFGSGTRLTVV.

The rearrangement uses TRBV28 and TRBJ2-7; TCRdb outputs TRBD1, but without DNA this stays unchecked. The CDR3 spans 11 residues. Germline V gives CDR1 MDHEN, CDR2 SYDVKM. The CDR3 reads CASSFREKQYF.

The CDR3 region is CASSLPGRELFF. The chain is built from TRBV28 and TRBJ2-2; the TCRdb D gene call, TRBD1, has no DNA to confirm it. Germline V CDR1 and CDR2: MDHEN, SYDVKM. The CDR3 consists of 12 residues.

V usage is TRBV7-3 and J usage is TRBJ1-1. The CDR3 loop spans 13 amino acids. CDR1 is SGHTA, CDR2 FQGTGA, per germline. CDR3 amino acids: CASSLIAESEAFF.

This chain joins TRBV12-3 or TRBV12-4 and TRBJ2-3; lacking DNA, the TRBD2 call made by TCRdb goes unchecked. The CDR3 sequence is 16 residues long. The CDR3 sequence is CASSPTSGGTTDTQYF.

The V call is TRBV20-1, the J call TRBJ2-3; the TCRdb D gene call, TRBD2, has no DNA to confirm it. This CDR3 has 19 amino acids. CDR1 and CDR2 (germline): DFQATT, SNEGSKA (reference sequence). The chain's CDR3 is CSARVLAGELLDLTDTQYF.

This chain links TRBV2 with TRBJ2-1; the TRBD2 assignment by TCRdb is unverifiable without DNA. The CDR3 consists of 13 residues. The germline gives CDR1 SNHLY, CDR2 FYNNEI. The CDR3 sequence: CASSALADNEQFF.

This rearrangement joins TRBV4-2 to TRBJ2-1; TCRdb lists TRBD2, though no DNA is available to test this call. From germline, CDR1 is LGHNA and CDR2 YNFKEQ. The CDR3 runs to 18 residues. CDR3 residues: CASSQEAGGPRPYNEQFF.

The chain has TRBV12-3 or TRBV12-4 and TRBJ1-5. The CDR3 has 13 amino acids. The CDR3 region is CASSFVSAGPQHF.

The V gene is TRBV12-3 or TRBV12-4, the J gene TRBJ1-1; the D call of TRBD1 rests on TCRdb alone, since no DNA is present to check it. The CDR3 totals 15 residues. The CDR3 sequence: CASSWGGSPGTEAFF.

This chain links TRBV7-9 with TRBJ1-1; checking the TCRdb D call of TRBD1 is not possible without DNA. Germline CDR1 reads SEHNR; CDR2 reads FQNEAQ (reference sequence). The CDR3 is 15 residues long. The chain's CDR3 is CASSLGHGQSVEAFF.

The chain combines TRBV24-1 with TRBJ2-7. Germline V gene sequence: CDR1 KGHDR, CDR2 SFDVKD. The CDR3 covers 11 residues. The CDR3 reads CATSDGYEQYF.

The CDR3 sequence is CASSPTVGYEQYF. The V and J genes are TRBV12-3 or TRBV12-4 and TRBJ2-7; there is no DNA to check the TCRdb D call of TRBD1. The CDR3 has 13 amino acids.

The chain's CDR3 is CASSSRREVLDEQFF. The genes are TRBV19 and TRBJ2-1. This CDR3 has 15 residues. CDR1 is LNHDA, CDR2 SQIVND, per germline (reference sequence). The full variable domain, its missing parts supplied by reference TRBV19 and TRBJ2-1, is DGGITQSPKYLFRKEGQNVTLSCEQNLNHDAMYWYRQDPGQGLRLIYYSQIVNDFQKGDIAEGYSVSREKKESFPLTVTSAQKNPTAFYLCASSSRREVLDEQFFGPGTRLTVL.

This chain uses TRBV4-1 with TRBJ1-6. The V gene's germline CDR1 is MGHRA and CDR2 YSYEKL. The CDR3 is 15 residues long. This CDR3 reads CASSQEVRGSSPLHF.

The chain joins TRBV18 to TRBJ2-1; as DNA is missing, the TRBD2 call by TCRdb cannot be tested. The V gene's germline CDR1 is KGHSH and CDR2 LQKENI. The CDR3 loop spans 11 amino acids. The CDR3 spells CASSPRVEQFF. The full variable domain, with the rest looked up from reference TRBV18 and TRBJ2-1, is NAGVMQNPRHLVRRRGQEARLRCSPMKGHSHVYWYRQLPEEGLKFMVYLQKENIIDESGMPKERFSAEFPKEGPSILRIQQVVRGDSAAYFCASSPRVEQFFGPGTRLTVL.

The J gene is TRBJ2-3, the V gene TRBV29-1; the D call from TCRdb, TRBD1, cannot be confirmed without DNA. Germline lookup yields CDR1 SQVTM and CDR2 ANQGSEA. The CDR3 is 16 residues long. CDR3 sequence: CSVGGTGETSTDTQYF.

V is TRBV11-2 and J is TRBJ2-2; TCRdb's assignment of TRBD1 cannot be checked, as there is no DNA. This CDR3 is 16 amino acids long. Germline CDR1 and CDR2: SGHAT and FQNNGV. CDR3 region: CASSLVGTSNTGELFF. The complete variable domain, with remaining parts taken from reference TRBV11-2 and TRBJ2-2, reads EAGVAQSPRYKIIEKRQSVAFWCNPISGHATLYWYQQILGQGPKLLIQFQNNGVVDDSQLPKDRFSAERLKGVDSTLKIQPAKLEDSAVYLCASSLVGTSNTGELFFGEGSRLTVL.